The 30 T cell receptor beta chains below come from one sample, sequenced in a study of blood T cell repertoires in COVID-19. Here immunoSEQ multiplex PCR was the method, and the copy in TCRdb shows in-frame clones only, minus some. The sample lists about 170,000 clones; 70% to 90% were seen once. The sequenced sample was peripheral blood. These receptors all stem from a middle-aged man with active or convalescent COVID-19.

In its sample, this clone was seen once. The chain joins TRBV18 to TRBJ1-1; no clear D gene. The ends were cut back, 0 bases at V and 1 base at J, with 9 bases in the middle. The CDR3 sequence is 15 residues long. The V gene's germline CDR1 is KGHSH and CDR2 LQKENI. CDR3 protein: CASSPPARRNTEAFF. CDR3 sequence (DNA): TGTGCCAGCTCACCACCAGCCCGAAGGAACACTGAAGCTTTCTTT.

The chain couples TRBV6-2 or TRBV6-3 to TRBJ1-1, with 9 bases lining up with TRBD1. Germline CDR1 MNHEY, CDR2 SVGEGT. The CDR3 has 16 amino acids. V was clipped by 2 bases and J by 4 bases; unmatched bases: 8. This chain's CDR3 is CASSYPTDRGGTEAFF. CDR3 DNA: TGTGCCAGCAGTTACCCCACGGACAGGGGTGGCACTGAAGCTTTCTTT.

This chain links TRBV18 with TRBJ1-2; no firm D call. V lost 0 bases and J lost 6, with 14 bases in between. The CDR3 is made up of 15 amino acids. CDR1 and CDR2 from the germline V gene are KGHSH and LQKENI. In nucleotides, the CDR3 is TGTGCCAGCTCACCACCGACGGGGAGCGGGGATGGCTACACCTTC. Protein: CASSPPTGSGDGYTF.

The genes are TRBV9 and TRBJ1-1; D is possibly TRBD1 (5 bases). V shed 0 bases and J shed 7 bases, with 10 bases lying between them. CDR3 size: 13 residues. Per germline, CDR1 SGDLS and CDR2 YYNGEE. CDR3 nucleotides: TGTGCCAGCAGCGTAGTAGGGGATGGTGAAGCTTTCTTT. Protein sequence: CASSVVGDGEAFF.

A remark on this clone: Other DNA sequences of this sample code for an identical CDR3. DNA for the CDR3: TGCAGCGTTGGACAGGGCGATCAGCCCCAGCATTTT. Translation: CSVGQGDQPQHF. The chain has TRBV29-1 and TRBJ1-5, with 7 bases aligning to TRBD1. Germline V gene sequence: CDR1 SQVTM, CDR2 ANQGSEA. The CDR3 extends over 12 amino acids. The trim removed 4 bases at V and 5 bases at J, leaving 2 bases unmatched.

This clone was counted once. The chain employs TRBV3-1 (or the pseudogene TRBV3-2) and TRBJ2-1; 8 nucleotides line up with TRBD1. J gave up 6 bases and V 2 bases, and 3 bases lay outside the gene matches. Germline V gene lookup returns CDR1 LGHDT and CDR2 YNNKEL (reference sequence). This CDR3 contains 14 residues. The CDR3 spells CASSQQGASNEQFF. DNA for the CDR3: TGTGCCAGCAGCCAACAGGGGGCGAGCAATGAGCAGTTCTTC.

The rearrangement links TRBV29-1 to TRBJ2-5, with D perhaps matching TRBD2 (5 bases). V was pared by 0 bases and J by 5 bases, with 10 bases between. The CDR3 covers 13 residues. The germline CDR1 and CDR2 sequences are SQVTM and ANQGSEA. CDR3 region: CSVEDRGSETQYF. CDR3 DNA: TGCAGCGTTGAAGATCGGGGATCCGAGACCCAGTACTTC.

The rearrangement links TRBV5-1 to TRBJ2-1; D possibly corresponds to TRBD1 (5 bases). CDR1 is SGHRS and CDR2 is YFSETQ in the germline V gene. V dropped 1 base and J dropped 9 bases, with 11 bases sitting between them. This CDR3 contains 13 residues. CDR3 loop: CASSLMAQGEQFF. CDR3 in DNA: TGCGCCAGCAGCTTGATGGCTCAGGGTGAGCAGTTCTTC.

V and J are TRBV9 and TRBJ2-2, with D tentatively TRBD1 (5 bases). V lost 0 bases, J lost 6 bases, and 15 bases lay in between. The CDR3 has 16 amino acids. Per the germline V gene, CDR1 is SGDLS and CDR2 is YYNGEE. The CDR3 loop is CASSVDQGTLAGELFF. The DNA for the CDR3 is TGTGCCAGCAGCGTAGATCAGGGTACCCTAGCCGGGGAGCTGTTTTTT.

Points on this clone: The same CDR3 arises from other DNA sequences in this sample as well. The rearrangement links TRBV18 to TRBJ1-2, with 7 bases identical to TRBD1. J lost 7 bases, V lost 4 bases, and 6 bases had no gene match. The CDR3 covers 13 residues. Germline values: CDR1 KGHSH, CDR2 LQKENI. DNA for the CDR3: TGTGCCAGCTCACGACAGGGAAGGGGTGGCTACACCTTC. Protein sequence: CASSRQGRGGYTF.

The CDR3 region has the DNA TGTGCCAGTACCCTAGCTGGGCAGGGGGCGAACTATGGCTACACCTTC. This sequence encodes CASTLAGQGANYGYTF. The gene calls are TRBV19 and TRBJ1-2, with 8 nucleotides matching TRBD1. Germline values: CDR1 LNHDA, CDR2 SQIVND (reference sequence). V lost 7 bases and J lost 2; bases outside the gene matches: 12. The CDR3 is 16 residues long.

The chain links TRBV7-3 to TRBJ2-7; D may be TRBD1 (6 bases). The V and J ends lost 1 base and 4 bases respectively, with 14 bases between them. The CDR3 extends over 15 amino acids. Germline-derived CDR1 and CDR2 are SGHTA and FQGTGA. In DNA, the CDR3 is TGTGCCAGCAGCTTAATGGCAGGGGACATTTACGAGCAGTACTTC. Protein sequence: CASSLMAGDIYEQYF.

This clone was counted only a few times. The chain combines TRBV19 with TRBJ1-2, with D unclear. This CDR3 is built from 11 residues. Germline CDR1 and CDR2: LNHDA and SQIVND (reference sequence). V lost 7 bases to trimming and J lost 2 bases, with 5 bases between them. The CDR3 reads CASMENYGYTF. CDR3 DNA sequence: TGTGCCAGTATGGAGAACTATGGCTACACCTTC. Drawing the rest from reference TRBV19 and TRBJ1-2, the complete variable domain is DGGITQSPKYLFRKEGQNVTLSCEQNLNHDAMYWYRQDPGQGLRLIYYSQIVNDFQKGDIAEGYSVSREKKESFPLTVTSAQKNPTAFYLCASMENYGYTFGSGTRLTVV.

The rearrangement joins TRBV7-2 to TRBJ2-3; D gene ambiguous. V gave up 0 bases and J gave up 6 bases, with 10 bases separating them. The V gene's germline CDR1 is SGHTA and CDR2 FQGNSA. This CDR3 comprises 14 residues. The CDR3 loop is CASSLARVSDTQYF. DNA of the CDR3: TGTGCCAGCAGCTTAGCACGGGTATCCGATACGCAGTATTTT.

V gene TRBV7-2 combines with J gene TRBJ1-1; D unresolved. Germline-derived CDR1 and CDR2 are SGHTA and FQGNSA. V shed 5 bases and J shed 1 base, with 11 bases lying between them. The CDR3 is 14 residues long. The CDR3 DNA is TGTGCCAGCAGCCCAGAGGCGGCGAACACTGAAGCTTTCTTT. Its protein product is CASSPEAANTEAFF.

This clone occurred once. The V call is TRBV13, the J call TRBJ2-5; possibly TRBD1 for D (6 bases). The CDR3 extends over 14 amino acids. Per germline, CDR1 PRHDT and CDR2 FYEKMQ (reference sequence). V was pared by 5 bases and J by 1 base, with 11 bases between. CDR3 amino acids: CASSPTGTQETQYF. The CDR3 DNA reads TGTGCCAGCAGCCCAACAGGGACCCAAGAGACCCAGTACTTC.

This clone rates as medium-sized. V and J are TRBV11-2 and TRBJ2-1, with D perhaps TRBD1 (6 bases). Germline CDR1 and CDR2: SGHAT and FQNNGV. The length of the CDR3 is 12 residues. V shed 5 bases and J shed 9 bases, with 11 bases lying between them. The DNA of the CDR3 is TGTGCCAGCAGCGTCACAGGGATTGAGCAGTTCTTC. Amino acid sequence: CASSVTGIEQFF.

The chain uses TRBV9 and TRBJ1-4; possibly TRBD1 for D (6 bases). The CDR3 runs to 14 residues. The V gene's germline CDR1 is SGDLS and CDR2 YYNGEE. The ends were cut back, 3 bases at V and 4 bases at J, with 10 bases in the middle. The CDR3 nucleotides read TGTGCCAGCAGCGGAGGACAGTTTAATGAAAAACTGTTTTTT. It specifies CASSGGQFNEKLFF.

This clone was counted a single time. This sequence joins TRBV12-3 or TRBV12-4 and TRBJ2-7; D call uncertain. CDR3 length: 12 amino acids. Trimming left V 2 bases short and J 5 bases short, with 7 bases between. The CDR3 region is CASSLPLHEQYF. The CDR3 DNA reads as TGTGCCAGCAGTTTACCCCTCCACGAGCAGTACTTC.

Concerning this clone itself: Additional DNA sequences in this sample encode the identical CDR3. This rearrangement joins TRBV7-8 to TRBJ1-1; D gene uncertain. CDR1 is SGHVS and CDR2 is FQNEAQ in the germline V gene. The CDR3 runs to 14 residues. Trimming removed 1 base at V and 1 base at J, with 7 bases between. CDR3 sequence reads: CASSLVRGNTEAFF. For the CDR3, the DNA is TGTGCCAGCAGCTTAGTACGGGGGAACACTGAAGCTTTCTTT.

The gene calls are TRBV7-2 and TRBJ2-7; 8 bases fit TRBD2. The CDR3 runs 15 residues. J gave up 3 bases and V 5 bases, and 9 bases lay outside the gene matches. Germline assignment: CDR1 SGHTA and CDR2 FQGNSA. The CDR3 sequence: CASSPTTSDIYEQYF. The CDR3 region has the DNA TGTGCCAGCAGCCCGACGACTAGCGACATCTACGAGCAGTACTTC. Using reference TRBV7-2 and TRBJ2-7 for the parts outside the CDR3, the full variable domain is GAGVSQSPSNKVTEKGKDVELRCDPISGHTALYWYRQSLGQGLEFLIYFQGNSAPDKSGLPSDRFSAERTGGSVSTLTIQRTQQEDSAVYLCASSPTTSDIYEQYFGPGTRLTVT.

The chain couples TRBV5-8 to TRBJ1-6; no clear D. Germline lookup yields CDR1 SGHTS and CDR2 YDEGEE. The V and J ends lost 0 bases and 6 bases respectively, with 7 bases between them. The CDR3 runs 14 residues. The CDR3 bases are TGTGCCAGCAGCTTGGGGCATGGTAATTCACCCCTCCACTTT. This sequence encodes CASSLGHGNSPLHF.

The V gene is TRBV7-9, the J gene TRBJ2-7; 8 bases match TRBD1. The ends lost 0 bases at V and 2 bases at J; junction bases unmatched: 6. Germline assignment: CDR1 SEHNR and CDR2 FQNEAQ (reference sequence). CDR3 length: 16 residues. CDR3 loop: CASSLAGQVATYEQYF. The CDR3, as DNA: TGTGCCAGCAGCTTAGCGGGACAGGTTGCGACCTACGAGCAGTACTTC. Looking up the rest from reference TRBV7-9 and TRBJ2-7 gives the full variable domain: DTGVSQNPRHKITKRGQNVTFRCDPISEHNRLYWYRQTLGQGPEFLTYFQNEAQLEKSRLLSDRFSAERPKGSFSTLEIQRTEQGDSAMYLCASSLAGQVATYEQYFGPGTRLTVT.

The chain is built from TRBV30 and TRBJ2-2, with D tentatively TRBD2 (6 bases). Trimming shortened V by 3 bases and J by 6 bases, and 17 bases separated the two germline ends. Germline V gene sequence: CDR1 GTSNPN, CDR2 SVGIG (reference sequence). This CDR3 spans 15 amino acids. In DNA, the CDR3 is TGTGCCTGGAGGGTGGGGACGGGAGCGGCCGGGGAGCTGTTTTTT. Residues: CAWRVGTGAAGELFF.

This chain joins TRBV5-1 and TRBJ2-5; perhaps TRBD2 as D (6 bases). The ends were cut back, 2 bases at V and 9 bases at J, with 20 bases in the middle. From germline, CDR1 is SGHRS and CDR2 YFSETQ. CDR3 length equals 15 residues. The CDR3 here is CASSFSSESKRAQYF. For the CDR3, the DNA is TGCGCCAGCAGCTTTTCTAGCGAAAGCAAGAGGGCCCAGTACTTC.

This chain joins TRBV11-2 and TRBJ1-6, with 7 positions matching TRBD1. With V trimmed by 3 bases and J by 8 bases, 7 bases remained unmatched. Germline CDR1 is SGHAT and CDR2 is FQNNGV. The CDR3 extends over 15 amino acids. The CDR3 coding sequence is TGTGCCAGCAGCTTGCTTCGGGACAGTGATTCACCCCTCCACTTT. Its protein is CASSLLRDSDSPLHF.

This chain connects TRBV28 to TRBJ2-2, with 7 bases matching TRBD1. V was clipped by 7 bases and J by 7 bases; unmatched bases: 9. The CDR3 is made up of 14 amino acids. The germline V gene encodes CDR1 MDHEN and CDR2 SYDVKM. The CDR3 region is CASKGQKLNGELFF. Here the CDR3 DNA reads TGTGCCAGCAAGGGACAGAAGCTTAACGGGGAGCTGTTTTTT.

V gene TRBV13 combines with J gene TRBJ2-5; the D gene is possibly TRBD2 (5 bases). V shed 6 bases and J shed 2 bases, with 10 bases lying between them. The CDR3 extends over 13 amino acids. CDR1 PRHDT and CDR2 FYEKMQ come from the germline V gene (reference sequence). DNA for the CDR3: TGTGCCAGCAGGGAACGGGGACAAGAGACCCAGTACTTC. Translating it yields CASRERGQETQYF.

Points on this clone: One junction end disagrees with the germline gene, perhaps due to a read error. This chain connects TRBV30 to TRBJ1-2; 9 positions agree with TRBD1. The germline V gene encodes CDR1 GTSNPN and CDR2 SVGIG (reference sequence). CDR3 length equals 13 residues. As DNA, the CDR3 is TGTGCCTGGAGTACCCAACCGGGACAGGGCATCTTATTC. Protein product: CAWSTQPGQGILF.

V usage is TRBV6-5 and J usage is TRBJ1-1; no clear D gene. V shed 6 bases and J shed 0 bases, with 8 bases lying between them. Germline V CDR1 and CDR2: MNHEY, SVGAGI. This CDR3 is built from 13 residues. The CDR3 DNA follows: TGTGCCAGCAGGATTGAGATGAACACTGAAGCTTTCTTT. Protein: CASRIEMNTEAFF.